The 28 T cell receptor beta chains reported below all come from one sample, sequenced in a study of graft-versus-host responses after intestinal transplantation. These receptors lack a known antigen. TCRdb's copy holds only in-frame clones and misses some; the assay was immunoSEQ multiplex PCR. This sample has 70,000 to 80,000 clones, with about 90% found just once. Source: unstimulated CD8+ T cells sorted from spleen or lymph node cells, taken before intestinal transplant. These TCRs come from a human donor who received an intestinal transplant.

This clone was observed a few times. This chain links TRBV14 with TRBJ2-7; D gene unclear. Trimming removed 1 base at V and 4 bases at J, with 2 bases between. Germline V gene data show CDR1 as SGHDN and CDR2 as FVKESK. The CDR3 covers 11 residues. This CDR3 is CASSQAYEQYF. CDR3 DNA: TGTGCCAGCAGCCAAGCGTACGAGCAGTACTTC.

V and J are TRBV7-8 and TRBJ1-1, with D tentatively TRBD1 (5 bases). Germline CDR1 and CDR2: SGHVS and FQNEAQ. The length of the CDR3 is 12 residues. Trimming took 2 bases from V and 4 from J, leaving 5 bases between them. The CDR3 DNA sequence: TGTGCCAGCAGCTTAAGGGGCACTGAAGCTTTCTTT. As protein: CASSLRGTEAFF.

This clone has just a few counts. The J gene is TRBJ1-1, the V gene TRBV29-1; D is ambiguous. V shed 3 bases and J shed 0 bases, with 5 bases lying between them. The CDR3 has 12 residues. Germline V gene lookup returns CDR1 SQVTM and CDR2 ANQGSEA. This CDR3 reads CSVEAVNTEAFF. The CDR3 DNA reads TGCAGCGTTGAGGCGGTGAACACTGAAGCTTTCTTT.

The chain recombines TRBV25-1 with TRBJ1-3; no definite D call. Trimming shortened V by 4 bases and J by 7 bases, and 8 bases separated the two germline ends. CDR3 length: 12 residues. CDR1 and CDR2 (germline): MGHDK, SYGVNS. The CDR3 loop reads CASSAFVNTIYF. The CDR3 DNA reads TGTGCCAGCAGTGCCTTCGTGAACACCATATATTTT.

The gene calls are TRBV27 and TRBJ2-2; D may be TRBD1 (5 bases). The V and J ends lost 8 bases and 5 bases respectively, with 9 bases between them. The CDR3 totals 12 residues. Germline CDR1 and CDR2: MNHEY and SMNVEV (reference sequence). CDR3 nucleotide sequence: TGTGCCAGCGGACCAGGGACCGGGGAGCTGTTTTTT. Amino acids: CASGPGTGELFF.

As for this clone: Germline is not matched at one junction end, which may reflect a read error. V usage is TRBV15 and J usage is TRBJ1-2, with D maybe TRBD1 (5 bases). CDR1 and CDR2 (germline): LNHNV, YYDKDF (reference sequence). The CDR3 sequence is 14 residues long. CDR3 nucleotides: TGTGCCACCAGCAGTCGGGCCAGGGAAGATGGCTACATCTTC. Translation: CATSSRAREDGYIF. The full variable domain, its missing parts supplied by reference TRBV15 and TRBJ1-2, is DAMVIQNPRYQVTQFGKPVTLSCSQTLNHNVMYWYQQKSSQAPKLLFHYYDKDFNNEADTPDNFQSRRPNTSFCFLDIRSPGLGDTAMYLCATSSRAREDGYIFGSGTRLTVV.

V usage is TRBV28 and J usage is TRBJ1-5; 7 bases are a match to TRBD1. CDR3 length: 15 residues. CDR1 is MDHEN, CDR2 SYDVKM, per germline. With 1 base clipped from V and 4 bases from J, the junction kept 4 bases outside the gene matches. CDR3: CASSLYRGSNQPQHF. In DNA form, the CDR3 reads TGTGCCAGCAGTTTATACAGGGGAAGTAATCAGCCCCAGCATTTT.

The chain combines TRBV27 with TRBJ2-1; TRBD2 matches 13 bases. The germline CDR1 and CDR2 sequences are MNHEY and SMNVEV (reference sequence). The CDR3 has 16 residues. V lost 4 bases, J lost 7 bases, and 7 bases stayed unmatched. This CDR3 is CASSSPGTSGVNEQFF. As DNA, the CDR3 is TGTGCCAGCAGTTCCCCCGGGACTAGCGGGGTGAATGAGCAGTTCTTC.

The chain carries TRBV2 and TRBJ2-7; D might be TRBD1 (5 bases). The V and J ends lost 8 bases and 3 bases respectively, with 11 bases between them. The CDR3 covers 12 residues. Germline CDR1 reads SNHLY; CDR2 reads FYNNEI. The chain's CDR3 is CASSGQGYEQYF. In nucleotides, the CDR3 is TGTGCCAGCTCTGGCCAGGGCTACGAGCAGTACTTC.

This clone came up a few times. The J gene is TRBJ1-1, the V gene TRBV6-5; possibly TRBD1 for D (5 bases). Germline V gene lookup returns CDR1 MNHEY and CDR2 SVGAGI. This CDR3 contains 15 residues. V shed 0 bases and J shed 1 base, with 9 bases lying between them. Here the CDR3 reads CASSYSAGGNTEAFF. The CDR3 DNA is TGTGCCAGCAGTTACTCCGCCGGGGGGAACACTGAAGCTTTCTTT.

In its sample, this clone was seen once. The J gene is TRBJ1-1, the V gene TRBV6-5; D unresolved. From germline, CDR1 is MNHEY and CDR2 SVGAGI. The CDR3 totals 13 residues. Trimming removed 7 bases from V and 2 bases from J, with 11 bases in between. The CDR3: CASTDGENTEAFF. The CDR3 coding sequence is TGTGCCAGCACGGACGGGGAAAACACTGAAGCTTTCTTT.

This clone was observed a single time. The rearrangement links TRBV27 to TRBJ2-1, with a weak D call TRBD1 (6 bases). The CDR3 is 11 amino acids. CDR1 and CDR2 (germline): MNHEY, SMNVEV (reference sequence). V lost 5 bases and J 10 bases, leaving 9 bases between the germline ends. The CDR3 DNA reads as TGTGCCAGCAGTCTCGGGACAGAGCAGTTCTTC. It is translated as CASSLGTEQFF.

The chain employs TRBV27 and TRBJ2-7; 14 bases are a match to TRBD2. The trim removed 4 bases at V and 2 bases at J, leaving 4 bases unmatched. The CDR3 loop spans 16 amino acids. Germline values: CDR1 MNHEY, CDR2 SMNVEV (reference sequence). This CDR3 reads CASSSGLAGAAYEQYF. In nucleotides, the CDR3 is TGTGCCAGCAGTTCGGGACTAGCGGGGGCCGCCTACGAGCAGTACTTC.

The chain combines TRBV4-1 with TRBJ1-5; D gene unclear. The CDR3 loop spans 15 amino acids. The V and J ends lost 0 bases and 7 bases respectively, with 13 bases between them. In germline, CDR1 is MGHRA, CDR2 YSYEKL. CDR3 in DNA: TGCGCCAGCAGCCAAGATAATCTGGGAGGCCAGCCCCAGCATTTT. Amino acid sequence: CASSQDNLGGQPQHF.

This chain uses TRBV9 with TRBJ2-7; 8 positions agree with TRBD2. With V trimmed by 4 bases and J by 1 base, 4 bases remained unmatched. Germline CDR1 SGDLS, CDR2 YYNGEE. The CDR3 consists of 14 residues. CDR3 coding DNA: TGTGCCAGCAGCCCCCGGGGGGGGTCCTACGAGCAGTACTTC. It yields the protein CASSPRGGSYEQYF.

This clone is a singleton in its sample. The rearrangement uses TRBV6-5 and TRBJ2-3; D might be TRBD2 (5 bases). CDR3 size: 14 residues. Per the germline V gene, CDR1 is MNHEY and CDR2 is SVGAGI. Trimming pared 6 bases from V and 2 bases from J, leaving 12 bases between. The CDR3: CASSPDGDTDTQYF. CDR3 bases: TGTGCCAGCAGCCCCGACGGGGACACAGATACGCAGTATTTT.

This chain uses TRBV9 with TRBJ2-1, with 7 bases aligning to TRBD2. Unmatched junction bases numbered 16, after V lost 4 bases and J lost 6 bases. CDR1 is SGDLS, CDR2 YYNGEE, per germline. The length of the CDR3 is 17 residues. CDR3 in DNA: TGTGCCAGCAGCCCCTATAGTGGGGGGGGAGGTAGCAATGAGCAGTTCTTC. Its protein is CASSPYSGGGGSNEQFF.

V and J are TRBV7-6 and TRBJ2-1; D ambiguous. Germline V gene lookup returns CDR1 SGHVS and CDR2 FNYEAQ. CDR3 size: 14 residues. V lost 0 bases and J lost 1, with 4 bases in between. In DNA form, the CDR3 reads TGTGCCAGCAGCTTAGCCGGGTCCTACAATGAGCAGTTCTTC. It encodes CASSLAGSYNEQFF.

The V and J genes are TRBV4-1 and TRBJ1-1; the match to TRBD1 covers 7 bases. The trim removed 5 bases at V and 2 bases at J, leaving 8 bases unmatched. The CDR3 covers 15 residues. Germline V gene lookup returns CDR1 MGHRA and CDR2 YSYEKL. CDR3 nucleotide sequence: TGCGCCAGCAGCTCCCAAGGGGGCGGAAACACTGAAGCTTTCTTT. Its protein product is CASSSQGGGNTEAFF.

The chain has TRBV7-3 and TRBJ2-7; 9 bases fit TRBD1. The CDR3 length is 15 residues. Germline-derived CDR1 and CDR2 are SGHTA and FQGTGA. The V and J ends lost 4 bases and 1 base, in that order; junction bases with no gene match: 5. The CDR3 loop is CASSYSGTGSYEQYF. DNA of the CDR3: TGTGCCAGCAGCTATTCCGGGACAGGGTCCTACGAGCAGTACTTC.

This clone was recorded once. The chain combines TRBV11-2 with TRBJ2-2, with D tentatively TRBD2 (6 bases). The CDR3 is 16 amino acids. Trimming removed 0 bases from V and 5 bases from J, with 13 bases in between. Germline V gene lookup returns CDR1 SGHAT and CDR2 FQNNGV. The CDR3 coding sequence is TGTGCCAGCAGCTTAGATCCAGGGAGGTTGACCGGGGAGCTGTTTTTT. Protein sequence: CASSLDPGRLTGELFF.

This sequence joins TRBV6-1 and TRBJ1-2; D possibly corresponds to TRBD1 (6 bases). CDR1 is MNHNS, CDR2 SASEGT, per germline. Trimming removed 10 bases at V and 5 bases at J, with 14 bases between. This CDR3 comprises 12 residues. Here the CDR3 reads CAIEDSRYGYTF. DNA for the CDR3: TGTGCCATCGAGGACAGCAGATATGGCTACACCTTC.

This chain joins TRBV11-2 and TRBJ1-2; D may be TRBD1 (6 bases). The CDR3 sequence is 13 residues long. V was cut by 4 bases and J by 4 bases, with 10 bases left in between. Germline CDR1 SGHAT, CDR2 FQNNGV. CDR3 amino acids: CASSSGTPYGYTF. The CDR3, as DNA: TGTGCCAGCAGCTCCGGGACACCCTATGGCTACACCTTC.

The J gene is TRBJ2-5, the V gene TRBV6-5; unclear D gene. The germline gives CDR1 MNHEY, CDR2 SVGAGI. This CDR3 has 13 residues. Trimming took 5 bases from V and 11 from J, leaving 18 bases between them. The CDR3 is CASSPRIAAWQYF. DNA for the CDR3: TGTGCCAGCAGTCCTCGTATAGCCGCTTGGCAGTACTTC.

This rearrangement joins TRBV27 to TRBJ2-1, with 10 bases identical to TRBD2. Germline V CDR1 and CDR2: MNHEY, SMNVEV (reference sequence). V shed 0 bases, J shed 9 bases, and the junction held 5 bases outside the gene matches. This CDR3 is 15 amino acids long. The CDR3 sequence is CASSLSIAGGREQFF. Here the CDR3 DNA reads TGTGCCAGCAGTTTATCAATAGCGGGGGGCCGTGAGCAGTTCTTC.

The gene calls are TRBV5-4 and TRBJ2-1, with a possible D match to TRBD2 (5 bases). The CDR3 runs to 14 residues. V was shortened by 3 bases and J by 8 bases, with 15 bases between the two germline ends. The germline gives CDR1 SGHNT, CDR2 YYREEE (reference sequence). This chain's CDR3 is CASSWGRRPDEQFF. CDR3 coding DNA: TGTGCCAGCAGCTGGGGAAGGAGGCCGGATGAGCAGTTCTTC.

The chain combines TRBV6-5 with TRBJ2-7, with 9 bases lining up with TRBD2. Losses at the gene ends were 4 bases for V and 0 bases for J; bases not matched to a gene: 7. CDR1 is MNHEY, CDR2 SVGAGI, per germline. This CDR3 spans 16 amino acids. The CDR3 reads CASSLSASGASYEQYF. As DNA, the CDR3 is TGTGCCAGCAGTTTAAGCGCTAGCGGGGCCTCCTACGAGCAGTACTTC.

The chain employs TRBV2 and TRBJ2-1; D is possibly TRBD2 (6 bases). Trimming removed 8 bases from V and 8 bases from J, with 13 bases in between. The CDR3 has 12 amino acids. From germline, CDR1 is SNHLY and CDR2 FYNNEI. The CDR3 DNA reads TGTGCCAGCCGGGACTCGGGCGATGAGCAGTTCTTC. This encodes CASRDSGDEQFF.